This T cell receptor (beta chain) was recorded in a study of blood T cell repertoires in COVID-19. Original analysis: The authors estimated nucleated cell counts from reference gene primer amplification. The table came from immunoSEQ multiplex PCR; TCRdb's copy has only in-frame clones and leaves some out. D and trimming come from the DNA, and the V and J calls and clone size come from that table. The sample lists nearly 250,000 clones; 82% were seen once. The germline CDR1 and CDR2 sequences are DFQATT and SNEGSKA (reference sequence). The CDR3 extends over 12 amino acids. V lost 3 bases and J lost 5; bases outside the gene matches: 3.

The chain couples TRBV20-1 to TRBJ1-2; 7 bases fit TRBD1. This TCR derives from a woman at least 80 years old with acute or convalescent COVID-19. The sequenced material came from peripheral blood. This chain's CDR3 is CSASVRGYGYTF. The CDR3 nucleotides are TGCAGTGCTAGTGTCAGGGGGTATGGCTACACCTTC.